A few counts support the clone carrying this T cell receptor beta chain. The CDR3 has 13 residues. Trimming cost V 5 bases and J 5 bases, with 10 bases left between them. CDR1 is LGHNA, CDR2 YNFKEQ, per germline. The protocol was immunoSEQ multiplex PCR, while the TCRdb copy is restricted to in-frame clones and leaves out a portion. The table includes tens of thousands of clones, about 90% detected once. These data originate in a study of OX40 agonist ivuxolimab in advanced cancers. The J gene is TRBJ1-5, the V gene TRBV4-2; D is possibly TRBD1 (6 bases). The clonotype was recovered from an adult with an advanced solid tumor such as melanoma, head and neck, liver or kidney cancer. Sequenced here: CD4+ or CD8+ T cells sorted from blood, sampled in a trial of the OX40 agonist ivuxolimab. Here the CDR3 DNA reads TGTGCCAGCAGCACCGAGGGGGATCAGCCCCAGCATTTT. It is translated as CASSTEGDQPQHF.